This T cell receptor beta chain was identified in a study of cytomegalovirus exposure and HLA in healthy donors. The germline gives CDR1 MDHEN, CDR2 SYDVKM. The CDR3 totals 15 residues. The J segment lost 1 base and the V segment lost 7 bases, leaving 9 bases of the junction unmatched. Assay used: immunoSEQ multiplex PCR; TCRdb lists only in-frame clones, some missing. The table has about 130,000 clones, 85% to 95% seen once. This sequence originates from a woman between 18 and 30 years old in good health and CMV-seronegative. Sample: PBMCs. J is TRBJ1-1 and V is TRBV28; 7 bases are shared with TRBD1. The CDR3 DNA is TGTGCCAGCACCCGCGCTTACAGGGGGAACACTGAAGCTTTCTTT. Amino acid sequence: CASTRAYRGNTEAFF.